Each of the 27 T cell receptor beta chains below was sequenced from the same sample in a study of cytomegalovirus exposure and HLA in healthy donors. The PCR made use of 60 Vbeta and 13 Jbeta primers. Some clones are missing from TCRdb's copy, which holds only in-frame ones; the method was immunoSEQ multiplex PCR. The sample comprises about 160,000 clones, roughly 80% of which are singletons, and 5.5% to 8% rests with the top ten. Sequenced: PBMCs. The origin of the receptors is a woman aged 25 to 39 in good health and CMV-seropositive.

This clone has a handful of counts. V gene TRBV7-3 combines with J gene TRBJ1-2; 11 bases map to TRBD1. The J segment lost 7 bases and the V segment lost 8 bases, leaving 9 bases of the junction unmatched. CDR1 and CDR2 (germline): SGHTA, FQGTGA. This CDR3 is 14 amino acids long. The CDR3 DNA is TGTGCCAGCCGACGGACAGGGGGCGCGTTTGGCTACACCTTC. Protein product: CASRRTGGAFGYTF.

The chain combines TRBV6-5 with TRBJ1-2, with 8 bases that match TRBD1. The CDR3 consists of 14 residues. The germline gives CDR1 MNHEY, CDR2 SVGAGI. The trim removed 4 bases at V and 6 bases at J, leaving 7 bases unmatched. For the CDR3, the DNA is TGTGCCAGCAGTTCTCGACAGGGGCTGAATGGCTACACCTTC. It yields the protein CASSSRQGLNGYTF.

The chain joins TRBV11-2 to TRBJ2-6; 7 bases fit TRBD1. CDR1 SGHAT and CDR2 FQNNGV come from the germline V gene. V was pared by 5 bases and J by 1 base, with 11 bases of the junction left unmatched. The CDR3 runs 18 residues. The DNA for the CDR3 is TGTGCCAGCAGCCTATACAGGGGACGGAGGTCTGGGGCCAACGTCCTGACTTTC. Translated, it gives CASSLYRGRRSGANVLTF. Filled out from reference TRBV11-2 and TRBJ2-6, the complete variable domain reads EAGVAQSPRYKIIEKRQSVAFWCNPISGHATLYWYQQILGQGPKLLIQFQNNGVVDDSQLPKDRFSAERLKGVDSTLKIQPAKLEDSAVYLCASSLYRGRRSGANVLTFGAGSRLTVL.

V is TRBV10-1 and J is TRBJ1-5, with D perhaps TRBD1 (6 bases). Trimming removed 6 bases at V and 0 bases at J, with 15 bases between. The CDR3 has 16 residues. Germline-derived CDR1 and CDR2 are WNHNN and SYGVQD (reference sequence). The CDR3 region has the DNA TGCGCCAGCAGGGTTGATCGGGACAATAGCAATCAGCCCCAGCATTTT. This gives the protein CASRVDRDNSNQPQHF.

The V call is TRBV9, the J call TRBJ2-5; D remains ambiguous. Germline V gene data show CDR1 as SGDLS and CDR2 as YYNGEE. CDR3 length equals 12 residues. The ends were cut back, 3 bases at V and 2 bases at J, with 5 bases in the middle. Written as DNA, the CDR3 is TGTGCCAGCAGCGGACTTCAAGAGACCCAGTACTTC. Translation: CASSGLQETQYF.

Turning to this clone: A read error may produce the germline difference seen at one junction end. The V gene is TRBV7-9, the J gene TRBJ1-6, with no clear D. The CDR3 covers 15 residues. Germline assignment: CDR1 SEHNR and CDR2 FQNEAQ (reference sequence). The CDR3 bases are TGTTCCAGCAGCCCCCTAGGCTCCTATAATTCACCCCTCCACTTT. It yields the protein CSSSPLGSYNSPLHF.

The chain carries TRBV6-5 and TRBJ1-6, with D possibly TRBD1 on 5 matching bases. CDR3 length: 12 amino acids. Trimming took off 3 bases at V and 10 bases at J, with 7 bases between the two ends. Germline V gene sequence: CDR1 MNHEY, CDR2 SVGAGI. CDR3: CASSYPGSPLHF. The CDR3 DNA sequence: TGTGCCAGCAGTTATCCAGGGTCACCCCTCCACTTT.

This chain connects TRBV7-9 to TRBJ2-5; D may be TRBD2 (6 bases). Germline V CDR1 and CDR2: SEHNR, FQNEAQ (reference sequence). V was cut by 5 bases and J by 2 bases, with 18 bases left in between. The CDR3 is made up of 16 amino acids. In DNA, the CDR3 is TGTGCCAGCAGCCCATCACGCGGGGCCTTTCAAGAGACCCAGTACTTC. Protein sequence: CASSPSRGAFQETQYF.

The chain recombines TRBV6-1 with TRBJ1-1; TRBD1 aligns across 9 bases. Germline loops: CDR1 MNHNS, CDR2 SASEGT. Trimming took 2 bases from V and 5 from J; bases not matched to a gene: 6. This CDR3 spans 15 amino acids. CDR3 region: CASSEYPGTGTEAFF. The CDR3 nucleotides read TGTGCCAGCAGTGAATACCCCGGGACAGGGACTGAAGCTTTCTTT.

The CDR3, as DNA: TGCAGCGTTGAGGGGGGCAGGGAGGGAGGATACGAGCAGTACTTC. Protein product: CSVEGGREGGYEQYF. This chain joins TRBV29-1 and TRBJ2-7; tentatively, D is TRBD2 (7 bases). The CDR3 consists of 15 residues. V lost 3 bases to trimming and J lost 4 bases, with 19 bases between them. The germline V gene has CDR1 SQVTM and CDR2 ANQGSEA.

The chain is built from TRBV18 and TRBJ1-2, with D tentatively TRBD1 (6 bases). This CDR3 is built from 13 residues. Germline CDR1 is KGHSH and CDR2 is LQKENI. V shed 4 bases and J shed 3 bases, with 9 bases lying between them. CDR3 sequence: CASSQGVHYGYTF. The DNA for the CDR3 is TGTGCCAGCTCACAGGGGGTTCACTATGGCTACACCTTC.

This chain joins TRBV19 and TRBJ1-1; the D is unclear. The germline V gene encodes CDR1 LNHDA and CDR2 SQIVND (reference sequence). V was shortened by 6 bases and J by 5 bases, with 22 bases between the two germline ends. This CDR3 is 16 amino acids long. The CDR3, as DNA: TGTGCCAGTAGAGAGAGTCCTCTCTCGCTCCGTACTGAAGCTTTCTTT. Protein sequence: CASRESPLSLRTEAFF.

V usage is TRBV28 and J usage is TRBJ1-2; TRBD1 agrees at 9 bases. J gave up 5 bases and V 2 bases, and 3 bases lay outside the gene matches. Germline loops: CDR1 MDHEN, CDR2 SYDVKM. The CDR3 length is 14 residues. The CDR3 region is CASSLEGTGYGYTF. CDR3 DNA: TGTGCCAGCAGTTTAGAAGGGACAGGGTATGGCTACACCTTC.

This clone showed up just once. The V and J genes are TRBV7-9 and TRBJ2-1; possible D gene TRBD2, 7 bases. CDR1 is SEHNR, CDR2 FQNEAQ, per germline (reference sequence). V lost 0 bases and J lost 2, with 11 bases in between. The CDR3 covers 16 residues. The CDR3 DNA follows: TGTGCCAGCAGCTTAGCGGCGGGGGCACCCTACAATGAGCAGTTCTTC. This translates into CASSLAAGAPYNEQFF.

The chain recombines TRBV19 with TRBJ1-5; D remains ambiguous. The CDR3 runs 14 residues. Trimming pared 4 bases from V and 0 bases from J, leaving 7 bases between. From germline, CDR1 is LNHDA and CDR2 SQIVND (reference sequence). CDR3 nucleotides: TGTGCCAGTAGTACACACATTAGCAATCAGCCCCAGCATTTT. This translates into CASSTHISNQPQHF.

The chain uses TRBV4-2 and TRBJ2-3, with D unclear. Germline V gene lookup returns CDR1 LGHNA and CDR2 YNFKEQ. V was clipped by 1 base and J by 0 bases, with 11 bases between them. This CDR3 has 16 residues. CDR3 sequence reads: CASSQGRHSSTDTQYF. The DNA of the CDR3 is TGTGCCAGCAGCCAAGGCCGTCACTCTAGCACAGATACGCAGTATTTT.

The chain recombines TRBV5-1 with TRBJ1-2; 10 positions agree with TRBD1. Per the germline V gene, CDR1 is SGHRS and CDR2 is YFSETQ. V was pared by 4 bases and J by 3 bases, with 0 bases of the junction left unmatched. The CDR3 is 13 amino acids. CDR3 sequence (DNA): TGCGCCAGCAGCGGACAGGGGGACTATGGCTACACCTTC. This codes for CASSGQGDYGYTF.

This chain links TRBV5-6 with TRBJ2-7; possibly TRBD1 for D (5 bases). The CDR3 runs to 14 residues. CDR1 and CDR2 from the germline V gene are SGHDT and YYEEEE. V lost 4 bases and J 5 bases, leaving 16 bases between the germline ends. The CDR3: CASSKPQGYHEQYF. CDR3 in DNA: TGTGCCAGCAGCAAACCCCAGGGTTACCACGAGCAGTACTTC.

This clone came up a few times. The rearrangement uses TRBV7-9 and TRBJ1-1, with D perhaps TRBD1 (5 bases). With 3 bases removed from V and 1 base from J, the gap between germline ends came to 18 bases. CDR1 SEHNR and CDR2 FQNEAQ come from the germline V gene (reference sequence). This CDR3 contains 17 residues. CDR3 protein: CASSFFGAAKRNTEAFF. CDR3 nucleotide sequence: TGTGCCAGCAGCTTTTTTGGGGCCGCTAAAAGGAACACTGAAGCTTTCTTT.

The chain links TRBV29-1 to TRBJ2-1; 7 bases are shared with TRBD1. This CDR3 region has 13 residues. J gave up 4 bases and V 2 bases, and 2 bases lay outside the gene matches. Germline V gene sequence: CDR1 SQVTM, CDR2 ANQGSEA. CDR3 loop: CSVEHRGYNEQFF. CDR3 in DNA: TGCAGCGTTGAACACAGGGGATACAATGAGCAGTTCTTC.

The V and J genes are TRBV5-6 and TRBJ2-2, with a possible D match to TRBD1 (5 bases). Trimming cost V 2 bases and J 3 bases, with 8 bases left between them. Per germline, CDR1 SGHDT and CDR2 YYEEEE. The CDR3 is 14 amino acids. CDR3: CASSFLRDTGELFF. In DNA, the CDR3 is TGTGCCAGCAGCTTTCTCAGGGACACCGGGGAGCTGTTTTTT.

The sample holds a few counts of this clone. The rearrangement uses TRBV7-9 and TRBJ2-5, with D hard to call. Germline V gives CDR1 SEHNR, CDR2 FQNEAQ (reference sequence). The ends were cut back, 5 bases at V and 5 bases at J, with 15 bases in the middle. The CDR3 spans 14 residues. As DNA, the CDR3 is TGTGCCAGCAGCGAGTATGTAGTGAAGGAGACCCAGTACTTC. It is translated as CASSEYVVKETQYF.

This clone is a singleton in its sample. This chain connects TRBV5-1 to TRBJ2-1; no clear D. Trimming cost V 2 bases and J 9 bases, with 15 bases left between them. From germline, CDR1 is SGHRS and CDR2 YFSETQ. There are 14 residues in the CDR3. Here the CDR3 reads CASSLIVGSGEQFF. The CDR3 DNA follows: TGCGCCAGCAGCTTAATCGTAGGCTCGGGTGAGCAGTTCTTC.

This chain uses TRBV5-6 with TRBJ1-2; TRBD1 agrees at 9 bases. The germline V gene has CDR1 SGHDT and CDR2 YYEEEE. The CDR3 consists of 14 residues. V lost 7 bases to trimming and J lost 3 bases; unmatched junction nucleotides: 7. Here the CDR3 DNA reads TGTGCCAGCGCACAGGGGGCGGAGGACTATGGCTACACCTTC. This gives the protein CASAQGAEDYGYTF.

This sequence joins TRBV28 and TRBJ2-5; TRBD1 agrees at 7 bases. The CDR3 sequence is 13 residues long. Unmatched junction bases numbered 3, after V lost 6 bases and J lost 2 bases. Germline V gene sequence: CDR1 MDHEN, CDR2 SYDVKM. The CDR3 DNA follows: TGTGCCAGCAGCGACAGGGCGCAAGAGACCCAGTACTTC. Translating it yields CASSDRAQETQYF. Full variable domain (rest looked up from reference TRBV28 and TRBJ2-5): DVKVTQSSRYLVKRTGEKVFLECVQDMDHENMFWYRQDPGLGLRLIYFSYDVKMKEKGDIPEGYSVSREKKERFSLILESASTNQTSMYLCASSDRAQETQYFGPGTRLLVL.

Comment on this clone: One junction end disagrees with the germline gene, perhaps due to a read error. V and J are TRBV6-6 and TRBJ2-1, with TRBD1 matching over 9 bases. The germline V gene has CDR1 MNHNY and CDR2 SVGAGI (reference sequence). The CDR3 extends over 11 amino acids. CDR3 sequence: CASSYGTGQVF. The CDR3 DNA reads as TGTGCCAGCAGTTACGGGACAGGGCAGGTCTTC.

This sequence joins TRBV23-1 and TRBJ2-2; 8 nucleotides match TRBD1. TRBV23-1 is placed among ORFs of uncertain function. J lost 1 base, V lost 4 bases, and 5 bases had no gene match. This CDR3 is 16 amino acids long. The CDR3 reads CASSPGDRKNTGELFF. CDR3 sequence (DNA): TGCGCCAGCAGTCCCGGGGACAGGAAGAACACCGGGGAGCTGTTTTTT.